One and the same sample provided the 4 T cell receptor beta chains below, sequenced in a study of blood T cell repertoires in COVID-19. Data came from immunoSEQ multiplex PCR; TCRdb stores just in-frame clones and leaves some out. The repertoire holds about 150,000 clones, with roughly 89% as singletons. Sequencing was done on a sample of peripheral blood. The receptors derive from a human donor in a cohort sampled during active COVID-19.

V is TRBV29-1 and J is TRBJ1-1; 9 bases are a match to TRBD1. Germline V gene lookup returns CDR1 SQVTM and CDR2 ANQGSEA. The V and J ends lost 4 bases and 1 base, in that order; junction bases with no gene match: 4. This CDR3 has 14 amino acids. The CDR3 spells CSVALGQGNTEAFF. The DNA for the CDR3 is TGCAGCGTTGCCTTGGGACAGGGGAACACTGAAGCTTTCTTT.

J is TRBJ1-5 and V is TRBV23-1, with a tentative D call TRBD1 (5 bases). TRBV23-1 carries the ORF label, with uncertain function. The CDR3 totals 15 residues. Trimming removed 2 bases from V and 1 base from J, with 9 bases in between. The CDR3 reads CASSQEGVSNQPQHF. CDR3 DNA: TGCGCCAGCAGTCAAGAAGGGGTCAGCAATCAGCCCCAGCATTTT.

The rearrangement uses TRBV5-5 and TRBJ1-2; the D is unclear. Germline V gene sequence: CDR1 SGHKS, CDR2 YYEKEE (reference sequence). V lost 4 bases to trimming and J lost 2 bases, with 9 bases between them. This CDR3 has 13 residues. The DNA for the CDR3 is TGTGCCAGCAGCCCCTCCCAGAACTATGGCTACACCTTC. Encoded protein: CASSPSQNYGYTF.

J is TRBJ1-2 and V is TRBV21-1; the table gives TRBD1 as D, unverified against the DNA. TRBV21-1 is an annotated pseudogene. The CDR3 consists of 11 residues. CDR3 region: CASSRTEGYTF. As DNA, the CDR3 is TGTGCCAGCAGCCGGACAGAGGGCTACACCTTC.